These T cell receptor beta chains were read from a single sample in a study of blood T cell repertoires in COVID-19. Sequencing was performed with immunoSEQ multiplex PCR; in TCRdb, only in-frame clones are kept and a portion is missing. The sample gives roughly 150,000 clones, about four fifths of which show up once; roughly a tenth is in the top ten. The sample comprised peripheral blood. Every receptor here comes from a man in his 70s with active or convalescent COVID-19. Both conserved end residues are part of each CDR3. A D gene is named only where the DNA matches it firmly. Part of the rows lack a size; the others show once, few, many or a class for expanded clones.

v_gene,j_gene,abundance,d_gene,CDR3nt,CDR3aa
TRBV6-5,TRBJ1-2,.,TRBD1,TGTGCCAGCAGAATCCCGGGACAGGCCTATGGCTACACCTTC,CASRIPGQAYGYTF
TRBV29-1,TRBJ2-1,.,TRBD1,TGCAGCACCACCGGGACAGACAATGAGCAGTTCTTC,CSTTGTDNEQFF
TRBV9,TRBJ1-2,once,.,TGTGCCAGCAGTCGACGTGACTTAGAGGTGGCGGGCGGCTACACCTTC,CASSRRDLEVAGGYTF
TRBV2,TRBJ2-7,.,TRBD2,TGTGCCAGCAGGGGACTAGCGGGGGAGTACGAGCAGTACTTC,CASRGLAGEYEQYF
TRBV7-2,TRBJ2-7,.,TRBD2,TGTGCCAGCACCCTCCGGGGACTAACGGGTAGTGGACCTCCCTACGAGCAGTACTTC,CASTLRGLTGSGPPYEQYF
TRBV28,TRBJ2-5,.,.,TGTGCCAGCAGGAGAATGGAGGGTCAAGAGACCCAGTACTTC,CASRRMEGQETQYF
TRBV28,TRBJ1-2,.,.,TGTGCCAGCAGTTTATACGGGGATTATGGCTACACCTTC,CASSLYGDYGYTF
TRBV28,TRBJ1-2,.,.,TGTGCCAGCACCTCCCCTCCGTCTTTATTCGGCTACACCTTC,CASTSPPSLFGYTF
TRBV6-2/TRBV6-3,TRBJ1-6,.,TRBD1,TGTGCCAGCAGTTCCTTACCGGGACAGAGAAGTTCACCCCTCCACTTT,CASSSLPGQRSSPLHF
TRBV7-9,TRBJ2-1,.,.,TGTGCCAGCAGCTTAGAAGGTGCCCTGGGGACTCGTCATTTCTTC,CASSLEGALGTRHFF
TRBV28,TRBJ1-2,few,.,TGTGCCAGCAGTAGAGCCTATGGCTACACCTTC,CASSRAYGYTF
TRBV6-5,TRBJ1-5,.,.,TGTGCCAGCTCAGGGATGGACAATCAGCCCCAGCATTTT,CASSGMDNQPQHF
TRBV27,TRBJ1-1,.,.,TGTGCCAGCAGTTCCGTCGGGGACACTGAAGCTTTCTTT,CASSSVGDTEAFF
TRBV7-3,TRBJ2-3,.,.,TGTGCCAGCAGCTTAATGGAGGCAGCAGATACGCAGTATTTT,CASSLMEAADTQYF
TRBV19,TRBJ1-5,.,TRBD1,TGTGCCAGTAAGAACCCGACAGGGACATCGAATCAGCCCCAGCATTTT,CASKNPTGTSNQPQHF
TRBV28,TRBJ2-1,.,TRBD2,TGTGCCAGCAGTGTCCGACTAGCGGGAGCTTACAATGAGCAGTTCTTC,CASSVRLAGAYNEQFF
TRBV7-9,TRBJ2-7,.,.,TGTGCCAGCAGCTTGAAAGCGGGCGCGAACTACGAGCAGTACTTC,CASSLKAGANYEQYF
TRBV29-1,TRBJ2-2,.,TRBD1,TGCAGCGTTTCTCGTGGACAGGGTAGGGCCGGGGAGCTGTTTTTT,CSVSRGQGRAGELFF
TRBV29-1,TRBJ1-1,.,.,TGCAGCGTTGCTGCGGCTGAAGCTTTCTTT,CSVAAAEAFF
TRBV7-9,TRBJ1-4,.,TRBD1,TGTGCCAGCAGCACCGGACAGGGGACAACTAATGAAAAACTGTTTTTT,CASSTGQGTTNEKLFF
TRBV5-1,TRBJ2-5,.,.,TGCGCCAGCAGCTTGGTTAGCCAAGAGACCCAGTACTTC,CASSLVSQETQYF
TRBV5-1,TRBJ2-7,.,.,TGCGCCAGCAGCTTGGTGGCCAGCTCCTACGAGCAGTACTTC,CASSLVASSYEQYF
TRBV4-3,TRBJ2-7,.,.,TGCGCCAGCAGCGTTTTGTTAGGGCGGGGGACACACTACGAGCAGTACTTC,CASSVLLGRGTHYEQYF
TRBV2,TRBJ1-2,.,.,TGTGCCAGCAGGGGAGAAGACTATGGCTACACCTTC,CASRGEDYGYTF
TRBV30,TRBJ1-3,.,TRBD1,TGTGCCTGGAGCACAGGGGCCGCTGGAAACACCATATATTTT,CAWSTGAAGNTIYF
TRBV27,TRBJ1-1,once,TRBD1,TGTGCCAGCAGGGGACAGGGCAACACTGAAGCTTTCTTT,CASRGQGNTEAFF
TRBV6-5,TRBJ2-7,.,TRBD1,TGTGCCAGCTGGGACAGGGCCTTCTCCTACGAGCAGTACTTC,CASWDRAFSYEQYF
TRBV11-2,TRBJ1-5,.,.,TGTGCCAGCAGCTTAGATCGGGGTCAGCCCCAGCATTTT,CASSLDRGQPQHF
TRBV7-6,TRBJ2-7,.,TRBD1,TGTGCCAGCAGCCCCGGGACAGGGGTGATGTACGAGCAGTACTTC,CASSPGTGVMYEQYF
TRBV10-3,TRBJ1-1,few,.,TGTGCCATCAGTGTTTCCAGGGCGAACACTGAAGCTTTCTTT,CAISVSRANTEAFF
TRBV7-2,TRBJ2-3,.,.,TGTGCCAGCAGCTCTTACAGGGAAGATACGCAGTATTTT,CASSSYREDTQYF
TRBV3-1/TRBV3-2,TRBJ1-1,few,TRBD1,TGTGCCAGCAGCATGACAGGGGGATGGACTGAAGCTTTCTTT,CASSMTGGWTEAFF
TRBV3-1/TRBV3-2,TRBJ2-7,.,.,TGTGCCAGCAGCCCTCGCCTGGGGCTCGGCTACGAGCAGTACTTC,CASSPRLGLGYEQYF
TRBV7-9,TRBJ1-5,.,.,TGTGCCAGCAGCTTAGCCCGTAATCAGCCCCAGCATTTT,CASSLARNQPQHF
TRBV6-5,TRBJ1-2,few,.,TGTGCCAGCAGACAGACTGCGTCGGGGGGCTACACCTTC,CASRQTASGGYTF
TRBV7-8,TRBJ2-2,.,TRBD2,TGTGCCAGCAGCTTGTTAGCGGGAGCCAGCGGGGAGCTGTTTTTT,CASSLLAGASGELFF
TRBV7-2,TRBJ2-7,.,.,TGTGCCAGCAGCGCTATGGTGTTTGCGGGATCCTACGAGCAGTACTTC,CASSAMVFAGSYEQYF
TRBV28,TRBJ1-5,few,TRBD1,TGTGCCAGCAGCTCTTCACCGGGACAGGGTCGACAGCCCCAGCATTTT,CASSSSPGQGRQPQHF
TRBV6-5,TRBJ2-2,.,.,TGTGCCTGCAGGCAGGGGGGCACCGGGGAGCTGTTTTTT,CACRQGGTGELFF